The 29 T cell receptor beta chains presented below share a single source sample, sequenced in a study of shared clonotypes between healthy human individuals. The method was immunoSEQ multiplex PCR; TCRdb's version includes in-frame clones alone and lacks a portion of them. The table has approximately 2.4 million clones, almost 96% seen once; the top ten hold approximately 0.13%. The material sequenced was naive CD4+ T cells sorted from blood. Sample subset: CD45RA+ positively selected. The receptors were gathered from a man aged 18-30 years in good health.

This chain links TRBV6-6 with TRBJ2-7, with TRBD2 identical over 10 bases. With V trimmed by 7 bases and J by 6 bases, 15 bases remained unmatched. The CDR3 spans 16 residues. The germline V gene encodes CDR1 MNHNY and CDR2 SVGAGI (reference sequence). CDR3 bases: TGTGCCAGCAACTTACGGGCTAGCGGGAGAATCATCGAGCAGTACTTC. This codes for CASNLRASGRIIEQYF.

The gene calls are TRBV2 and TRBJ2-7, with 11 bases lining up with TRBD2. The trim removed 6 bases at V and 2 bases at J, leaving 6 bases unmatched. This CDR3 spans 15 amino acids. Germline CDR1 and CDR2: SNHLY and FYNNEI. The DNA for the CDR3 is TGTGCCAGCAGCGTACTAGCGGGAGAGACCTACGAGCAGTACTTC. Translated: CASSVLAGETYEQYF.

The chain couples TRBV5-5 to TRBJ2-7, with TRBD1 identical over 9 bases. The length of the CDR3 is 13 residues. Germline loops: CDR1 SGHKS, CDR2 YYEKEE (reference sequence). The V gene end was trimmed by 3 bases and the J gene end by 5 bases; junction bases not matched to a gene: 3. CDR3 sequence: CASSWGDRDEQYF. For the CDR3, the DNA is TGTGCCAGCAGCTGGGGGGACAGGGACGAGCAGTACTTC. The full variable domain, in which reference TRBV5-5 and TRBJ2-7 provide the parts outside the CDR3, is DAGVTQSPTHLIKTRGQQVTLRCSPISGHKSVSWYQQVLGQGPQFIFQYYEKEERGRGNFPDRFSARQFPNYSSELNVNALLLGDSALYLCASSWGDRDEQYFGPGTRLTVT.

This clone was found once. The V call is TRBV6-5, the J call TRBJ1-2; 7 bases align to TRBD1. Germline trimming cut 2 bases from V and 8 bases from J; bases unmatched to any gene: 8. The CDR3 spans 14 residues. From germline, CDR1 is MNHEY and CDR2 SVGAGI. CDR3 amino acids: CASSYQTGHRGYTF. In DNA form, the CDR3 reads TGTGCCAGCAGTTACCAGACAGGGCATAGGGGCTACACCTTC.

This clone was seen a single time. The sample carries other DNA sequences with the same CDR3. The chain employs TRBV6-1 and TRBJ2-5; D gene ambiguous. With 6 bases removed from V and 5 bases from J, the gap between germline ends came to 7 bases. The CDR3 is 11 amino acids. The germline CDR1 and CDR2 sequences are MNHNS and SASEGT. CDR3 in DNA: TGTGCCAGCAGCCCTCTGGAGACCCAGTACTTC. Translation: CASSPLETQYF.

Regarding this clone: The same CDR3 can be traced to other DNA sequences in this sample. The chain has TRBV5-6 and TRBJ2-7; 8 bases are shared with TRBD1. Germline V gives CDR1 SGHDT, CDR2 YYEEEE. CDR3 length equals 13 residues. V was pared by 5 bases and J by 3 bases, with 4 bases of the junction left unmatched. The CDR3 reads CASSRDRSYEQYF. The CDR3 nucleotides read TGTGCCAGCAGTCGGGACAGGAGCTACGAGCAGTACTTC.

The chain uses TRBV28 and TRBJ1-2; maybe TRBD1 (6 bases). The CDR3 runs to 17 residues. Per germline, CDR1 MDHEN and CDR2 SYDVKM. Trimming stripped 6 bases from V and 3 bases from J, with 23 bases between. CDR3 bases: TGTGCCAGCAGCACCTTCAGGAATACCGGGACACACTATGGCTACACCTTC. Protein: CASSTFRNTGTHYGYTF.

The rearrangement joins TRBV11-2 to TRBJ1-6, with D uncertain. In germline, CDR1 is SGHAT, CDR2 FQNNGV. V was clipped by 3 bases and J by 7 bases, with 16 bases between them. This CDR3 is 16 amino acids long. Written as DNA, the CDR3 is TGTGCCAGCAGCTTTGGGCGTCAGGCGATAAATTCACCCCTCCACTTT. Protein sequence: CASSFGRQAINSPLHF.

The rearrangement links TRBV7-2 to TRBJ1-3; unclear D gene. The germline V gene has CDR1 SGHTA and CDR2 FQGNSA. The CDR3 consists of 11 residues. V was clipped by 8 bases and J by 1 base, with 3 bases between them. As DNA, the CDR3 is TGTGCCAGCGCGTCTGGAAACACCATATATTTT. The encoded protein is CASASGNTIYF.

The gene calls are TRBV5-1 and TRBJ2-3, with D possibly matching TRBD1 (5 bases). CDR1 and CDR2 (germline): SGHRS, YFSETQ. V lost 3 bases and J lost 0, with 11 bases in between. This CDR3 spans 15 amino acids. CDR3: CASSSRDPSTDTQYF. CDR3 coding DNA: TGCGCCAGCAGCTCCAGGGATCCTAGCACAGATACGCAGTATTTT. Full variable domain (outside the CDR3, taken from reference TRBV5-1 and TRBJ2-3): KAGVTQTPRYLIKTRGQQVTLSCSPISGHRSVSWYQQTPGQGLQFLFEYFSETQRNKGNFPGRFSGRQFSNSRSEMNVSTLELGDSALYLCASSSRDPSTDTQYFGPGTRLTVL.

This chain connects TRBV4-3 to TRBJ2-2, with unresolved D. The V end was cut by 0 bases, the J end by 6 bases, with 8 bases between. CDR3 length: 14 residues. CDR1 and CDR2 from the germline V gene are LGHNA and YSLEER. The chain's CDR3 is CASSQDLLPGELFF. The CDR3 nucleotides are TGCGCCAGCAGCCAAGATCTTCTCCCCGGGGAGCTGTTTTTT.

The V call is TRBV5-1, the J call TRBJ1-1; 9 bases line up with TRBD1. The CDR3 is made up of 16 amino acids. Germline lookup yields CDR1 SGHRS and CDR2 YFSETQ. J lost 1 base, V lost 4 bases, and 8 bases had no gene match. CDR3 region: CASSPRPGQGNTEAFF. CDR3 sequence (DNA): TGCGCCAGCAGCCCGAGACCGGGACAGGGGAACACTGAAGCTTTCTTT. The complete variable domain, with remaining parts taken from reference TRBV5-1 and TRBJ1-1, reads KAGVTQTPRYLIKTRGQQVTLSCSPISGHRSVSWYQQTPGQGLQFLFEYFSETQRNKGNFPGRFSGRQFSNSRSEMNVSTLELGDSALYLCASSPRPGQGNTEAFFGQGTRLTVV.

Concerning this clone: Other DNA sequences in the sample encode the same CDR3. The chain carries TRBV18 and TRBJ2-5; D is undetermined. Looked up from germline, CDR1 is KGHSH and CDR2 is LQKENI. V lost 6 bases to trimming and J lost 5 bases, with 13 bases between them. The CDR3 has 13 residues. Here the CDR3 reads CASSPSLGETQYF. CDR3 DNA: TGTGCCAGCTCCCCCTCGTTGGGGGAGACCCAGTACTTC.

The chain combines TRBV2 with TRBJ1-6; D gene unclear. Trimming removed 6 bases at V and 6 bases at J, with 15 bases between. This CDR3 has 15 amino acids. Per germline, CDR1 SNHLY and CDR2 FYNNEI. The CDR3 spells CASSPIPRSNSPLHF. CDR3 DNA: TGTGCCAGCAGCCCCATCCCACGGTCTAATTCACCCCTCCACTTT.

J is TRBJ2-3 and V is TRBV7-2; D gene unclear. V dropped 5 bases and J dropped 0 bases, with 15 bases sitting between them. The length of the CDR3 is 16 residues. CDR1 and CDR2 from the germline V gene are SGHTA and FQGNSA. CDR3 DNA: TGTGCCAGCAGCCTCGGACCCCCTGGTAGCACAGATACGCAGTATTTT. Translated, it gives CASSLGPPGSTDTQYF.

This clone was detected only once. This chain joins TRBV7-9 and TRBJ2-5, with a weak D call TRBD2 (6 bases). V dropped 5 bases and J dropped 4 bases, with 17 bases sitting between them. Germline CDR1 reads SEHNR; CDR2 reads FQNEAQ (reference sequence). The CDR3 runs to 15 residues. The CDR3 nucleotides are TGTGCCAGCAGCCTCGGCAGGGCCGGGAGAGAGACCCAGTACTTC. Protein product: CASSLGRAGRETQYF.

This clone showed up just once. This chain connects TRBV6-6 to TRBJ2-7, with 8 bases identical to TRBD1. The CDR3 is made up of 13 amino acids. CDR1 and CDR2 (germline): MNHNY, SVGAGI (reference sequence). V gave up 6 bases and J gave up 3 bases; unmatched junction bases: 4. The DNA of the CDR3 is TGTGCCAGCAGACCAGGGGGCCGCTACGAGCAGTACTTC. Encoded protein: CASRPGGRYEQYF.

The gene calls are TRBV29-1 and TRBJ2-3; a possible D gene is TRBD2 (6 bases). Trimming took off 7 bases at V and 3 bases at J, with 11 bases between the two ends. The CDR3 runs to 12 residues. Germline CDR1 is SQVTM and CDR2 is ANQGSEA. CDR3 region: CSASRETDTQYF. CDR3 DNA sequence: TGCAGCGCTTCCCGGGAGACAGATACGCAGTATTTT.

The rearrangement links TRBV6-6 to TRBJ2-1; D ambiguous. Trimming removed 5 bases at V and 6 bases at J, with 17 bases between. The CDR3 is 15 residues long. CDR1 is MNHNY, CDR2 SVGAGI, per germline (reference sequence). CDR3 DNA: TGTGCCAGCAGTCGCCGGGTCTCTGGGGTCAATGAGCAGTTCTTC. It codes for CASSRRVSGVNEQFF.

The chain links TRBV10-3 to TRBJ1-1; 12 nucleotides align to TRBD1. This CDR3 comprises 18 residues. From germline, CDR1 is ENHRY and CDR2 SYGVKD. J gave up 4 bases and V 2 bases, and 11 bases lay outside the gene matches. The CDR3 nucleotides are TGTGCCATCAGTGAGCTTCCCGGGACAGGGGGCGCCGGCACTGAAGCTTTCTTT. Its translation is CAISELPGTGGAGTEAFF.

This chain uses TRBV5-1 with TRBJ2-5; D call uncertain. Trimming stripped 4 bases from V and 0 bases from J, with 13 bases between. Germline CDR1 and CDR2: SGHRS and YFSETQ. This CDR3 comprises 15 residues. CDR3 DNA: TGCGCCAGCAGCCCCGGACCGACCCACCAAGAGACCCAGTACTTC. This gives the protein CASSPGPTHQETQYF.

The rearrangement links TRBV28 to TRBJ2-7; TRBD2 matches 9 bases. The CDR3 loop spans 14 amino acids. Germline V gene lookup returns CDR1 MDHEN and CDR2 SYDVKM. Trimming cost V 6 bases and J 6 bases; bases outside gene matches: 9. The CDR3 protein is CASRAPGLASEQYF. The CDR3 DNA follows: TGTGCCAGCAGAGCTCCGGGACTAGCATCCGAGCAGTACTTC.

The rearrangement joins TRBV30 to TRBJ2-1, with TRBD2 matching 8 bases. This CDR3 is built from 16 residues. Germline V gene data show CDR1 as GTSNPN and CDR2 as SVGIG (reference sequence). After removal of 0 bases from V and 1 base from J, the junction contained 5 bases not matched to a gene. CDR3 sequence (DNA): TGTGCCTGGAGTGTGAGCGGGGGAGGGTCCTACAATGAGCAGTTCTTC. The encoded protein is CAWSVSGGGSYNEQFF.

V and J are TRBV19 and TRBJ2-7; 7 bases match TRBD2. This CDR3 is built from 15 residues. From germline, CDR1 is LNHDA and CDR2 SQIVND (reference sequence). The ends lost 6 bases at V and 2 bases at J; junction bases unmatched: 10. The CDR3 region is CASRAAGERTYEQYF. CDR3 in DNA: TGTGCCAGTAGGGCCGCGGGGGAACGGACCTACGAGCAGTACTTC. The variable domain in full, completed from reference TRBV19 and TRBJ2-7, reads DGGITQSPKYLFRKEGQNVTLSCEQNLNHDAMYWYRQDPGQGLRLIYYSQIVNDFQKGDIAEGYSVSREKKESFPLTVTSAQKNPTAFYLCASRAAGERTYEQYFGPGTRLTVT.

The rearrangement uses TRBV18 and TRBJ2-5; D is undetermined. Per germline, CDR1 KGHSH and CDR2 LQKENI. This CDR3 has 15 amino acids. V lost 3 bases, J lost 3 bases, and 14 bases lay in between. CDR3 protein: CASSPIGGGKETQYF. DNA of the CDR3: TGTGCCAGCTCACCTATAGGCGGTGGGAAAGAGACCCAGTACTTC.

The gene calls are TRBV5-1 and TRBJ1-6; TRBD1 aligns across 12 bases. From germline, CDR1 is SGHRS and CDR2 YFSETQ. CDR3 size: 16 residues. The J segment lost 10 bases and the V segment lost 3 bases, leaving 8 bases of the junction unmatched. In nucleotides, the CDR3 is TGCGCCAGCAGCTCACCCGGGACAGGGGGCCTCTCACCCCTCCACTTT. Translating gives CASSSPGTGGLSPLHF.

The chain links TRBV5-1 to TRBJ2-7; D is undetermined. Germline V gene data show CDR1 as SGHRS and CDR2 as YFSETQ. The V end was cut by 0 bases, the J end by 6 bases, with 13 bases between. The CDR3 contains 14 residues. CDR3 sequence: CASSLDSTSSEQYF. As DNA, the CDR3 is TGCGCCAGCAGCTTGGACTCAACCAGCTCCGAGCAGTACTTC.

This chain connects TRBV4-2 to TRBJ2-7; 12 nucleotides align to TRBD2. The CDR3 is 18 residues long. Unmatched junction bases numbered 9, after V lost 2 bases and J lost 1 base. In germline, CDR1 is LGHNA, CDR2 YNFKEQ. CDR3: CASSQLLAGGSSSYEQYF. The CDR3 DNA is TGTGCCAGCAGCCAATTACTAGCGGGGGGCTCCTCTTCCTACGAGCAGTACTTC.

The chain couples TRBV30 to TRBJ2-5, with TRBD1 identical over 8 bases. After removal of 1 base from V and 2 bases from J, the junction contained 6 bases not matched to a gene. CDR3 size: 15 residues. The germline V gene encodes CDR1 GTSNPN and CDR2 SVGIG (reference sequence). In DNA form, the CDR3 reads TGTGCCTGGAGTGAAGGACAGGGCCCTCAAGAGACCCAGTACTTC. Translated: CAWSEGQGPQETQYF.